This TCR beta chain came from a study of OX40 agonist ivuxolimab in advanced cancers. With respect to the entire study: The costimulatory receptor OX40 (CD134) was targeted by ivuxolimab, a fully human IgG2 agonistic monoclonal antibody. Peripheral TCRbeta sequencing aimed to test whether ivuxolimab altered TCR sequence diversity and caused clonal T-cell expansion. Intravenous ivuxolimab was administered to patients every 2 weeks at six dose levels: 0.01, 0.1, 0.3, 1.5, 3 and 10 mg/kg. Of the 50 to 55 patients in dose escalation, 19 had hepatocellular carcinoma, about 15 had melanoma, 9 had renal cell carcinoma and 9 had head and neck cancer. In the dose-escalation cohort, 70% to 90% of patients were male, and the mean age was around 60 years with a range of roughly 20 to 79. The monotherapy dose-escalation portion (N of about 52 patients) of the phase I ivuxolimab trial is reported in the paper. Patients were allowed to have had prior anti-PD-1, anti-PD-L1 or anti-CTLA-4 therapy, and 40% of the dose-escalation patients had been treated with checkpoint inhibitors. Partial responses were achieved by three dose-escalation patients, of whom one had hepatocellular carcinoma and two had cutaneous melanoma. What the authors observed across the whole study: The antigen specificity of the peripheral T cells that underwent clonal expansion was not determined. On average, CD8+ T cells showed more expanded clones than CD4+ T cells after ivuxolimab. Low levels of normalized T-cell clonal expansion were also seen in some nonresponding patients. In the 0.1-3.0 mg/kg groups, partial responders had among the lowest normalized peripheral clonal expansion, particularly in CD8+ T cells. At doses from 0.1 to 3.0 mg/kg, clonal expansion was seen in both CD4+ and CD8+ blood T cells between baseline and week 6.

Patients with autoimmune disease history or receiving systemic immunosuppression were excluded from the trial. Peripheral blood for TCR sequencing was collected from all dose cohorts at baseline, on cycle 4 day 1, and on cycle 7 day 1. The samples were drawn from a first-in-human, open-label, multicenter phase I dose-escalation trial of ivuxolimab. Adults with locally advanced or metastatic head and neck squamous cell, hepatocellular, melanoma or renal cell carcinoma were enrolled in the trial. Before TCR sequencing, CD4+ T cells and CD8+ T cells were sorted from peripheral blood as separate populations. The CDR3 contains 12 residues, cysteine and phenylalanine counted. Of all the DNA, just the CDR3 is kept, 36 bases in frame from base 1. The germline V gene yields LGHNA for CDR1 and YSLEER for CDR2. Deletion took 5 bases off V and 2 bases off J, with a span of 5 bases between the germline ends. Genomic DNA was isolated from the sorted cells so that the TCRbeta CDR3 region could be sequenced. The immunoSEQ Assay was used to sequence the TCRbeta CDR3 regions. TCRdb obtained this table from immuneACCESS and retained in-frame rearrangements with V and J assigned. These tables miss some clones; where compared with another copy, unresolved V genes account for less than half of the shortfall, and the remainder is unexplained. This sample holds tens of thousands of clones; approximately 89% were observed only once. The ten top clones hold 0.81% of the sample.

Points on this clone: Its target antigen remains unknown. Base quality data are lacking; no much larger clone is found one base away.

The clonotype comes from an adult with an advanced solid tumor such as melanoma, head and neck, liver or kidney cancer. Material: CD4+ or CD8+ T cells sorted from blood, obtained in a trial of the OX40 agonist ivuxolimab. The chain links TRBV4-3 with TRBJ2-3, with the D segment identity uncertain. DNA sequence: TGCGCCAGCAGCTTTTCCACAGATACGCAGTATTTT. Translated, it reads CASSFSTDTQYF.